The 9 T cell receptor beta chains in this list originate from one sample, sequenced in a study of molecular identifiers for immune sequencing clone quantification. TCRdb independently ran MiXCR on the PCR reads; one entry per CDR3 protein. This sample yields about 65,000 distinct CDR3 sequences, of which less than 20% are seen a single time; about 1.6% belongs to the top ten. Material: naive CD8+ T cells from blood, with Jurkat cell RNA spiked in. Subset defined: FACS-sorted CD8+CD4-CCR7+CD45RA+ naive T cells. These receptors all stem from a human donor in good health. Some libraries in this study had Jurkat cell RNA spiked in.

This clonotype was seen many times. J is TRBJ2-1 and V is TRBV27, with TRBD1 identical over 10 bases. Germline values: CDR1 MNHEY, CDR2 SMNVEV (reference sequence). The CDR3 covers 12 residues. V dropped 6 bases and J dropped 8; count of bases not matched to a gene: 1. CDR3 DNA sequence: TGTGCCAGCAGGACAGGGGGCCATGAGCAGTTCTTC. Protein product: CASRTGGHEQFF.

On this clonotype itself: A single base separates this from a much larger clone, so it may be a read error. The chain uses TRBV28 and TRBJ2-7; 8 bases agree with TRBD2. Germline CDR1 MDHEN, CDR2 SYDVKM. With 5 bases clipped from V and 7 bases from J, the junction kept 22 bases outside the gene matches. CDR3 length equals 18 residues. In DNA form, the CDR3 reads TGTGCCAGCAGTCCACTCGAAGGGACTAGTATTAGTGTTGGGGAGCAGTACTTC. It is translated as CASSPLEGTSISVGEQYF.

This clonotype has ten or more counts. CDR3 amino acids: CASSQDLSPGVDNEQFF. For the CDR3, the DNA is TGCGCCAGCAGCCAAGATTTATCACCTGGCGTCGACAATGAGCAGTTCTTC. The V and J genes are TRBV4-3 and TRBJ2-1; D remains ambiguous. This CDR3 spans 17 amino acids. Trimming took off 0 bases at V and 5 bases at J, with 17 bases between the two ends. Germline assignment: CDR1 LGHNA and CDR2 YSLEER.

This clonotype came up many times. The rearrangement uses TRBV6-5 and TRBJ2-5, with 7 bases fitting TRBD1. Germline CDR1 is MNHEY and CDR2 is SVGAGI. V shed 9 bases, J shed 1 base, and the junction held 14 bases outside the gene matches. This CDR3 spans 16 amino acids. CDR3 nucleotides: TGTGCCAGTAGGGATGGGGGCAGGGGGTCCCAAGAGACCCAGTACTTC. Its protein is CASRDGGRGSQETQYF.

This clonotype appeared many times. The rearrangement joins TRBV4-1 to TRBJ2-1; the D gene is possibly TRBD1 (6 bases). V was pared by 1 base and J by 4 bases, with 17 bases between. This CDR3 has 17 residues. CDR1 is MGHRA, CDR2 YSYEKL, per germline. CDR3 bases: TGCGCCAGCAGCCAAGTGATCGGGACATCGCCTTACAATGAGCAGTTCTTC. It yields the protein CASSQVIGTSPYNEQFF.

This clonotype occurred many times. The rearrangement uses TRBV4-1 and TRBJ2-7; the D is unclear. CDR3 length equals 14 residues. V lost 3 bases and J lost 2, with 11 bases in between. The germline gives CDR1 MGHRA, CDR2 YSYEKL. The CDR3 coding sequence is TGCGCCAGCAGCCAGCCACCTCACACCTACGAGCAGTACTTC. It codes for CASSQPPHTYEQYF.

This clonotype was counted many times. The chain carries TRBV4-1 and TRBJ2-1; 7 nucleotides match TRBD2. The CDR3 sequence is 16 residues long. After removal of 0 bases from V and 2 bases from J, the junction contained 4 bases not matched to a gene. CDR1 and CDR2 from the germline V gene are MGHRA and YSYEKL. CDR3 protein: CASSQEALAAYNEQFF. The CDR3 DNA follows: TGCGCCAGCAGCCAAGAGGCTCTAGCGGCCTACAATGAGCAGTTCTTC.

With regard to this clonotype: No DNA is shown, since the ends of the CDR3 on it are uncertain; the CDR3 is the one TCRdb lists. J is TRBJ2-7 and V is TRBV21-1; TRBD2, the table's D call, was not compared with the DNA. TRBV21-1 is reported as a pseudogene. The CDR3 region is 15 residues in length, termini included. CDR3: CVSSEVGSGNYEQYF.

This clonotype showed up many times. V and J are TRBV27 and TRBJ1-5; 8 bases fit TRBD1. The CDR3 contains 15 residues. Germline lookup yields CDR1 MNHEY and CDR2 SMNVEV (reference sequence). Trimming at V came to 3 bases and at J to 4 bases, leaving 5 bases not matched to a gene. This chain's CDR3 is CASSLGTGQNQPQHF. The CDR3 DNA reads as TGTGCCAGCAGTTTGGGGACAGGACAGAATCAGCCCCAGCATTTT.